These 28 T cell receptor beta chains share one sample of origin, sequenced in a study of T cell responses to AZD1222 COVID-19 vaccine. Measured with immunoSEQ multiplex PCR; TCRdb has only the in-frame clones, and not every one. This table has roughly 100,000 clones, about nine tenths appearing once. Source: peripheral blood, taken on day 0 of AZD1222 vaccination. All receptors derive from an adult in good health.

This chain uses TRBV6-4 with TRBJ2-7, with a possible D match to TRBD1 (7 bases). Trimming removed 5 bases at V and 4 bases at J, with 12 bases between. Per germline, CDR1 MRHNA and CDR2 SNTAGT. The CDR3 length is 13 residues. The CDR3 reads CASSSTGRYEQYF. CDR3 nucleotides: TGTGCCAGCAGTTCGACAGGGAGGTACGAGCAGTACTTC.

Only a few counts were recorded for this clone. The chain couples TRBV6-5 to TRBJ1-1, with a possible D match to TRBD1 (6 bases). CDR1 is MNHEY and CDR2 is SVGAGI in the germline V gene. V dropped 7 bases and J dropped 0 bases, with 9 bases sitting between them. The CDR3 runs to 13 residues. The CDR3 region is CASKGQLNTEAFF. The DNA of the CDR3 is TGTGCCAGCAAAGGACAGCTGAACACTGAAGCTTTCTTT.

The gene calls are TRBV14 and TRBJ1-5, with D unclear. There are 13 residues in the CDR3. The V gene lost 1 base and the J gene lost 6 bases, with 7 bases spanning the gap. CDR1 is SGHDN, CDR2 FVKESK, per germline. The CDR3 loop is CASSQAASQPQHF. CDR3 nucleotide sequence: TGTGCCAGCAGCCAAGCCGCCAGTCAGCCCCAGCATTTT.

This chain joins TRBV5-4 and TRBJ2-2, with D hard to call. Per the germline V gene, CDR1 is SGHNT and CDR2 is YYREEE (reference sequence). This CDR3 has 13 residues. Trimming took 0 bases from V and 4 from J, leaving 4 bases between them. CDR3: CASSLAGTGELFF. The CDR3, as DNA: TGTGCCAGCAGCTTGGCTGGCACCGGGGAGCTGTTTTTT.

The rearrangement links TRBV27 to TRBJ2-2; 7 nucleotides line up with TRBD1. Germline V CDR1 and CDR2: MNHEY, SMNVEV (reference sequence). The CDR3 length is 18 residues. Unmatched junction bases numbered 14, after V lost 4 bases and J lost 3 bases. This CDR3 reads CASSWRQGRIWDTGELFF. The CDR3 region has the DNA TGTGCCAGCAGTTGGAGACAGGGAAGGATTTGGGACACCGGGGAGCTGTTTTTT.

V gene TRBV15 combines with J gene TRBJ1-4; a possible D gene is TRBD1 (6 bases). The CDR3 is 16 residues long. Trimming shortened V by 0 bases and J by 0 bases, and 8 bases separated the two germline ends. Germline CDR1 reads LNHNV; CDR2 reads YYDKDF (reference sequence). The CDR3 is CATSRETGATNEKLFF. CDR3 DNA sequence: TGTGCCACCAGCAGAGAGACAGGTGCAACTAATGAAAAACTGTTTTTT.

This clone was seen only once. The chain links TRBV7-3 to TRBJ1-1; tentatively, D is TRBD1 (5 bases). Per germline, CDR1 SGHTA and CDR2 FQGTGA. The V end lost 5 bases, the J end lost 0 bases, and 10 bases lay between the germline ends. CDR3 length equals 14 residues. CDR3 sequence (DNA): TGTGCCAGCAGCCTAGGGACCGTGAACACTGAAGCTTTCTTT. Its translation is CASSLGTVNTEAFF.

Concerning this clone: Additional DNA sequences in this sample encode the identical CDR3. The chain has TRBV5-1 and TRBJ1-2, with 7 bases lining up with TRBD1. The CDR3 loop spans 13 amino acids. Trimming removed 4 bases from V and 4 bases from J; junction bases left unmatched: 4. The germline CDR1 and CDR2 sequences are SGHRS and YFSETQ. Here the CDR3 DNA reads TGCGCCAGCAGCCCCGGACAGGTCTATGGCTACACCTTC. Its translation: CASSPGQVYGYTF. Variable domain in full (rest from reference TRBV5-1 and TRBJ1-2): KAGVTQTPRYLIKTRGQQVTLSCSPISGHRSVSWYQQTPGQGLQFLFEYFSETQRNKGNFPGRFSGRQFSNSRSEMNVSTLELGDSALYLCASSPGQVYGYTFGSGTRLTVV.

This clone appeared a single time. CDR3 residues: CASSHSGGHGYTF. CDR3 nucleotide sequence: TGTGCCAGCAGCCACTCAGGGGGGCATGGCTACACCTTC. The V call is TRBV3-1 (or the pseudogene TRBV3-2), the J call TRBJ1-2; 7 nucleotides line up with TRBD1. Trimming at V came to 3 bases and at J to 6 bases, leaving 4 bases not matched to a gene. CDR1 and CDR2 from the germline V gene are LGHDT and YNNKEL (reference sequence). CDR3 length: 13 residues.

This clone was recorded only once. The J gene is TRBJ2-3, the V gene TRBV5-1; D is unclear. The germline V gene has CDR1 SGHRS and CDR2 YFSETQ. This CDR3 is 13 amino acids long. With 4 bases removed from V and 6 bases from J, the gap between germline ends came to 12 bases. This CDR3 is CASSDLTQDTQYF. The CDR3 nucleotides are TGCGCCAGCAGCGACCTGACTCAGGATACGCAGTATTTT.

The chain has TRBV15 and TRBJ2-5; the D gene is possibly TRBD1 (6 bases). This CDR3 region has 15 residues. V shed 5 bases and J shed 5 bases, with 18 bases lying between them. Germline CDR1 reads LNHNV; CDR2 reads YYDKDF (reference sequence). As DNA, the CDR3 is TGTGCCACCAGCGGGGACACCGCCTTGGGGGAGACCCAGTACTTC. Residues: CATSGDTALGETQYF.

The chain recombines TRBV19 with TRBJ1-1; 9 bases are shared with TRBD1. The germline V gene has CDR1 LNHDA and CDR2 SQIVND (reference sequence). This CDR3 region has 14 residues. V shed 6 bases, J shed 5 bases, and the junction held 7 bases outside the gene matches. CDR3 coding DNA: TGTGCCAGTAGACACCCGGGACAGGGAACTGAAGCTTTCTTT. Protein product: CASRHPGQGTEAFF.

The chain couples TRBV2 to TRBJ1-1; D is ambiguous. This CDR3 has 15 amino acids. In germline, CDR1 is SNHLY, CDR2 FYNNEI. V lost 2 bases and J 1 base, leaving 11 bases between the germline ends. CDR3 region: CASSESVRGNTEAFF. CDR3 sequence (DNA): TGTGCCAGCAGTGAAAGTGTGCGGGGGAACACTGAAGCTTTCTTT.

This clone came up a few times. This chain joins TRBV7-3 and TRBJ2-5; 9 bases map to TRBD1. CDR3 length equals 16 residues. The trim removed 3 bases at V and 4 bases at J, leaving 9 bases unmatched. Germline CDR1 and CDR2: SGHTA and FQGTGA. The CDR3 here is CASSLLTGGGRETQYF. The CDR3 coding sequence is TGTGCCAGCAGCTTGTTGACAGGGGGTGGACGAGAGACCCAGTACTTC.

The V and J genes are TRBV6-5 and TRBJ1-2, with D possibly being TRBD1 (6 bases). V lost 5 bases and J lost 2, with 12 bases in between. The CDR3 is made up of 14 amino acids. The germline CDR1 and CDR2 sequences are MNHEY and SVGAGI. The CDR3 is CASSPPGQNYGYTF. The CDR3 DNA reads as TGTGCCAGCAGTCCTCCGGGACAAAACTATGGCTACACCTTC.

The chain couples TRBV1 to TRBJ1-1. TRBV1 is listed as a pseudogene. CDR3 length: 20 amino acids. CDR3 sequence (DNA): TGCACCAGCAGCCAAGTCCCTTATTCTCAAGGCCGGTCCGGGAGCACTGAAGCTTTCTTT. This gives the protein CTSSQVPYSQGRSGSTEAFF.

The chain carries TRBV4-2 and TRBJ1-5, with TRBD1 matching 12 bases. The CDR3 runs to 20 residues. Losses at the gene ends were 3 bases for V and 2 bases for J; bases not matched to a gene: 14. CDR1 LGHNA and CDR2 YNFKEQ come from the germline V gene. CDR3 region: CASSQGSPGQGALGNQPQHF. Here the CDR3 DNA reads TGTGCCAGCAGCCAGGGAAGTCCGGGACAGGGGGCCCTTGGCAATCAGCCCCAGCATTTT.

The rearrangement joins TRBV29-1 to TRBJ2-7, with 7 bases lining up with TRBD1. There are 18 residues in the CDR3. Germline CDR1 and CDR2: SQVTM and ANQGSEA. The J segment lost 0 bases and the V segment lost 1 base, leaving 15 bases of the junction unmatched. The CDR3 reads CSVEGEQGSSSSSYEQYF. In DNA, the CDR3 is TGCAGCGTTGAAGGAGAACAGGGGTCTTCCTCAAGCTCCTACGAGCAGTACTTC.

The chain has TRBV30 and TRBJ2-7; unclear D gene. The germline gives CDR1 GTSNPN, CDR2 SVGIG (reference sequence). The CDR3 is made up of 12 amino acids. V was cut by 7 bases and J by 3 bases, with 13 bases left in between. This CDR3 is CASQTWGYEQYF. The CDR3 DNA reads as TGTGCCTCCCAGACATGGGGCTACGAGCAGTACTTC.

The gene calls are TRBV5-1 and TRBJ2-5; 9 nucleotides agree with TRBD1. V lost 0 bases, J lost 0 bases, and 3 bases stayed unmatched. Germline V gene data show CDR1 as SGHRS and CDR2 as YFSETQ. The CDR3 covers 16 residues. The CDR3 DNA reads TGCGCCAGCAGCTTGGGACAGGGGGAGTACCAAGAGACCCAGTACTTC. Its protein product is CASSLGQGEYQETQYF.

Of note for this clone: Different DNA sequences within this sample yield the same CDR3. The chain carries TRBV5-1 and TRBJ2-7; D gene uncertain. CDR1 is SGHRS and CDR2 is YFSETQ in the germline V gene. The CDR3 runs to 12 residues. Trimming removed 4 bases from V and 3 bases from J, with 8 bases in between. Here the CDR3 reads CASSLNSYEQYF. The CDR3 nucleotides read TGCGCCAGCAGCCTAAACAGCTACGAGCAGTACTTC.

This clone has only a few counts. CDR3 amino acids: CASSTRDGGSNQPQHF. The DNA for the CDR3 is TGTGCCAGCAGCACCCGGGACGGCGGTAGCAATCAGCCCCAGCATTTT. The chain carries TRBV7-2 and TRBJ1-5; tentative D call: TRBD1 (5 bases). The germline V gene has CDR1 SGHTA and CDR2 FQGNSA. Trimming removed 5 bases from V and 0 bases from J, with 14 bases in between. The CDR3 covers 16 residues. The full variable domain, completed using reference TRBV7-2 and TRBJ1-5, is GAGVSQSPSNKVTEKGKDVELRCDPISGHTALYWYRQSLGQGLEFLIYFQGNSAPDKSGLPSDRFSAERTGGSVSTLTIQRTQQEDSAVYLCASSTRDGGSNQPQHFGDGTRLSIL.

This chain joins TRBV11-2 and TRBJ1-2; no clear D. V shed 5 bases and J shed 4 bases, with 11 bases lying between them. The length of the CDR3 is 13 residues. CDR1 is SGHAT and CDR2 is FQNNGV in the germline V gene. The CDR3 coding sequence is TGTGCCAGCAGCCTGGACCGATTCTATGGCTACACCTTC. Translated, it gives CASSLDRFYGYTF.

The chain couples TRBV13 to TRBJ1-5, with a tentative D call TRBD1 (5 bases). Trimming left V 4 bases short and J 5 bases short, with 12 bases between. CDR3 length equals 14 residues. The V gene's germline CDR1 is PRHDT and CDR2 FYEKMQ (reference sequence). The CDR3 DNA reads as TGTGCCAGCAGCTCCTCCCGGGGGGATCAGCCCCAGCATTTT. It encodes CASSSSRGDQPQHF.

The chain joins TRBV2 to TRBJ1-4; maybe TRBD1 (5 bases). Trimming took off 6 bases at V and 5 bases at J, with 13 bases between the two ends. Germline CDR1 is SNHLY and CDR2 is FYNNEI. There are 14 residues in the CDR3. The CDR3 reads CASRWGLTNEKLFF. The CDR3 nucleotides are TGTGCCAGCAGGTGGGGACTGACAAATGAAAAACTGTTTTTT. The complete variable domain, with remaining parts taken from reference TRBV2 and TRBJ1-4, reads EPEVTQTPSHQVTQMGQEVILRCVPISNHLYFYWYRQILGQKVEFLVSFYNNEISEKSEIFDDQFSVERPDGSNFTLKIRSTKLEDSAMYFCASRWGLTNEKLFFGSGTQLSVL.

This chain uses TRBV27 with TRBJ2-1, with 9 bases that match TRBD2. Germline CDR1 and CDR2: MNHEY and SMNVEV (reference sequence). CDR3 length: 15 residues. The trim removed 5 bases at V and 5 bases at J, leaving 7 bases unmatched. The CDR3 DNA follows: TGTGCCAGCAGTCCCCTAGCGGGGCTTAACAATGAGCAGTTCTTC. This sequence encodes CASSPLAGLNNEQFF.

This chain's CDR3 is CASSRGGGNTEAFF. CDR3 nucleotide sequence: TGTGCCAGCAGCCGAGGGGGGGGGAACACTGAAGCTTTCTTT. This chain joins TRBV7-8 and TRBJ1-1; D perhaps matches TRBD1 (6 bases). The CDR3 totals 14 residues. The germline V and J ends were trimmed by 5 bases and 1 base, with 11 bases remaining between them. Per germline, CDR1 SGHVS and CDR2 FQNEAQ.

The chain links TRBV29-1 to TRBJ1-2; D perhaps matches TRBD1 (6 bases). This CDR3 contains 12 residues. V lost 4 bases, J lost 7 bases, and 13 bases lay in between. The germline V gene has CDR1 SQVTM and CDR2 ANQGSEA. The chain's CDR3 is CSVVGGRFGYTF. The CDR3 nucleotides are TGCAGCGTTGTAGGGGGACGGTTTGGCTACACCTTC.